This passage covers 18 T cell receptor beta chains from one sample sequenced in a study of T cells in Graves' hyperthyroidism and ophthalmopathy. RNA transcripts were the template for amplifying TCR beta CDR3 regions. Initially, a first-round RT-PCR of the TCR CDR3 employed the HTBI primer set. TCRdb itself ran the multiplex PCR reads through MiXCR, one entry per CDR3 protein. The sample has more than 500,000 distinct CDR3 sequences; approximately 16% are singletons. The material sequenced was blood. Receptors were obtained from a woman aged 30 to 39 with Graves' ophthalmopathy.

This clonotype was detected ten times or more. The CDR3 sequence: CASSPRQATNTGELFF. CDR3 DNA sequence: TGTGCCAGCTCACCACGGCAGGCTACGAACACCGGGGAGCTGTTTTTT. This chain links TRBV18 with TRBJ2-2; no clear D gene. V lost 1 base, J lost 0 bases, and 9 bases lay in between. The CDR3 sequence is 16 residues long. Looked up from germline, CDR1 is KGHSH and CDR2 is LQKENI.

This clonotype has just a few counts. The chain carries TRBV24-1 and TRBJ2-1; TRBD2 matches at 10 bases. This CDR3 has 16 amino acids. The V gene end was trimmed by 4 bases and the J gene end by 1 base; junction bases not matched to a gene: 3. Germline lookup yields CDR1 KGHDR and CDR2 SFDVKD. CDR3 nucleotides: TGTGCCACCAGTGACCAACTAGCGGGGTCCTACAATGAGCAGTTCTTC. Translation: CATSDQLAGSYNEQFF.

The rearrangement links TRBV4-1 to TRBJ1-4; D unresolved. Germline V gene data show CDR1 as MGHRA and CDR2 as YSYEKL. The V end lost 1 base, the J end lost 1 base, and 7 bases lay between the germline ends. The CDR3 runs 15 residues. As DNA, the CDR3 is TGCGCCAGCAGCCAAGTGGACGGAACTAATGAAAAACTGTTTTTT. This sequence encodes CASSQVDGTNEKLFF.

This clonotype was seen many times. The CDR3 loop is CASMGPITNNEQFF. As DNA, the CDR3 is TGTGCCAGCATGGGACCCATAACCAACAATGAGCAGTTCTTC. The gene calls are TRBV2 and TRBJ2-1; D tentatively reads TRBD1 or TRBD2 (5 bases each). This CDR3 comprises 14 residues. Germline lookup yields CDR1 SNHLY and CDR2 FYNNEI. Between the trimmed V and J ends, which lost 7 bases and 5 bases, there was a span of 15 bases. Complete variable domain (other parts from reference TRBV2 and TRBJ2-1): EPEVTQTPSHQVTQMGQEVILRCVPISNHLYFYWYRQILGQKVEFLVSFYNNEISEKSEIFDDQFSVERPDGSNFTLKIRSTKLEDSAMYFCASMGPITNNEQFFGPGTRLTVL.

This clonotype was counted at least ten times. J is TRBJ2-5 and V is TRBV3-1; 9 bases align to TRBD2. The CDR3 spans 15 residues. Trimming cost V 5 bases and J 3 bases; bases outside gene matches: 7. Germline loops: CDR1 LGHDT, CDR2 YNNKEL (reference sequence). CDR3 protein: CASSSTRLAEETQYF. The CDR3 DNA is TGTGCCAGCAGCTCGACCCGACTAGCGGAAGAGACCCAGTACTTC.

This chain joins TRBV7-2 and TRBJ2-1; TRBD1 matches at 9 bases. In germline, CDR1 is SGHTA, CDR2 FQGNSA. The CDR3 consists of 15 residues. V lost 5 bases and J lost 7; bases outside the gene matches: 9. The CDR3 DNA sequence: TGTGCCAGCAGCCCATGGACAGGGGCAGAGAATGAGCAGTTCTTC. It specifies CASSPWTGAENEQFF.

This clonotype came up many times. The genes are TRBV9 and TRBJ1-2; the match to TRBD1 covers 9 bases. Germline CDR1 reads SGDLS; CDR2 reads YYNGEE. The CDR3 has 15 residues. The junction had 8 bases not matched to a gene; V was cut back by 4 bases and J by 4 bases. The CDR3 DNA is TGTGCCAGCAGCCGACCGGGACAGGGTGGCTATGGCTACACCTTC. This gives the protein CASSRPGQGGYGYTF.

The rearrangement joins TRBV25-1 to TRBJ1-6; 7 positions agree with TRBD1. The junction had 7 bases not matched to a gene; V was cut back by 6 bases and J by 5 bases. CDR1 and CDR2 from the germline V gene are MGHDK and SYGVNS. CDR3 length: 15 amino acids. The CDR3 nucleotides are TGTGCCAGCAGCGTGCATCAGGGGGATAATTCACCCCTCCACTTT. It encodes CASSVHQGDNSPLHF.

The V gene is TRBV27, the J gene TRBJ1-4, with 8 bases identical to TRBD1. The CDR3 has 15 amino acids. J was trimmed by 4 bases and V by 6 bases; bases with no gene match: 7. Germline CDR1 is MNHEY and CDR2 is SMNVEV (reference sequence). The CDR3, as DNA: TGTGCCAGCAGATATCAGGGGGCTCTTAATGAAAAACTGTTTTTT. Translating it yields CASRYQGALNEKLFF.

The chain couples TRBV12-3 or TRBV12-4 to TRBJ2-7; D is unresolved. Trimming removed 6 bases at V and 1 base at J, with 10 bases between. This CDR3 has 13 residues. DNA of the CDR3: TGTGCCAGCAGCCCAGTCTTGTCCTACGAGCAGTACTTC. It specifies CASSPVLSYEQYF.

The rearrangement joins TRBV6-1 to TRBJ1-1; tentative D call: TRBD1 (5 bases). Trimming shortened V by 5 bases and J by 1 base, and 11 bases separated the two germline ends. This CDR3 is 14 amino acids long. From germline, CDR1 is MNHNS and CDR2 SASEGT. The CDR3 region has the DNA TGTGCCAGCAGTCCACAGACAGAGAACACTGAAGCTTTCTTT. This gives the protein CASSPQTENTEAFF.

This clonotype occurred many times. The rearrangement uses TRBV18 and TRBJ2-1, with 9 bases that match TRBD2. With V trimmed by 5 bases and J by 6 bases, 5 bases remained unmatched. The CDR3 sequence is 14 residues long. In germline, CDR1 is KGHSH, CDR2 LQKENI. CDR3 loop: CASSAGLAPNEQFF. In nucleotides, the CDR3 is TGTGCCAGCTCAGCGGGACTAGCTCCCAATGAGCAGTTCTTC.

In this sample, this clonotype turned up many times. This chain uses TRBV28 with TRBJ1-3; no firm D call. The V end lost 3 bases, the J end lost 3 bases, and 3 bases lay between the germline ends. The length of the CDR3 is 12 residues. Germline CDR1 MDHEN, CDR2 SYDVKM. CDR3 sequence (DNA): TGTGCCAGCAGTTTCCGTGGAAACACCATATATTTT. Residues: CASSFRGNTIYF.

In nucleotides, the CDR3 is TGCAGCGTTGCAGGGGCCGGGGAGCTGTTTTTT. Translation: CSVAGAGELFF. The J gene is TRBJ2-2, the V gene TRBV29-1; D possibly corresponds to TRBD1 (6 bases). Trimming shortened V by 4 bases and J by 6 bases, and 6 bases separated the two germline ends. Germline CDR1 SQVTM, CDR2 ANQGSEA. This CDR3 has 11 amino acids.

This clonotype was counted at least ten times. In DNA, the CDR3 is TGTGCCAGCTTAACCTACAGACTAGCGGGAGGGCCGCGGACCGGGGAGCTGTTTTTT. It yields the protein CASLTYRLAGGPRTGELFF. The chain uses TRBV28 and TRBJ2-2; 14 nucleotides match TRBD2. CDR1 and CDR2 from the germline V gene are MDHEN and SYDVKM. V shed 8 bases and J 5 bases; nucleotides not matched to a gene: 16. The CDR3 is made up of 19 amino acids. Complete variable domain (other parts from reference TRBV28 and TRBJ2-2): DVKVTQSSRYLVKRTGEKVFLECVQDMDHENMFWYRQDPGLGLRLIYFSYDVKMKEKGDIPEGYSVSREKKERFSLILESASTNQTSMYLCASLTYRLAGGPRTGELFFGEGSRLTVL.

This clonotype came up many times. The rearrangement joins TRBV18 to TRBJ2-1; 10 bases align to TRBD2. This CDR3 contains 15 residues. CDR1 and CDR2 (germline): KGHSH, LQKENI. J lost 8 bases, V lost 2 bases, and 6 bases had no gene match. The CDR3 sequence: CASSPLLAGADEQFF. CDR3 DNA: TGTGCCAGCTCACCATTGCTAGCGGGAGCAGATGAGCAGTTCTTC.

The chain employs TRBV4-2 and TRBJ2-5; 9 bases match TRBD1. The length of the CDR3 is 18 residues. The V segment lost 1 base and the J segment 5 bases; nucleotides outside the gene matches: 14. Germline V CDR1 and CDR2: LGHNA, YNFKEQ. The CDR3: CASSQGTAQGALKETQYF. DNA of the CDR3: TGTGCCAGCAGCCAAGGGACCGCACAGGGGGCGCTCAAGGAGACCCAGTACTTC.

This clonotype has ten or more counts. J is TRBJ2-3 and V is TRBV11-1; D not certain. The CDR3 covers 16 residues. V was pared by 2 bases and J by 3 bases, with 15 bases between. Germline V gene data show CDR1 as SGHAT and CDR2 as FQDESV (reference sequence). The CDR3, as DNA: TGTGCCAGCAGCTTAACCTCGGGTCTTATTACAGATACGCAGTATTTT. Translated: CASSLTSGLITDTQYF.